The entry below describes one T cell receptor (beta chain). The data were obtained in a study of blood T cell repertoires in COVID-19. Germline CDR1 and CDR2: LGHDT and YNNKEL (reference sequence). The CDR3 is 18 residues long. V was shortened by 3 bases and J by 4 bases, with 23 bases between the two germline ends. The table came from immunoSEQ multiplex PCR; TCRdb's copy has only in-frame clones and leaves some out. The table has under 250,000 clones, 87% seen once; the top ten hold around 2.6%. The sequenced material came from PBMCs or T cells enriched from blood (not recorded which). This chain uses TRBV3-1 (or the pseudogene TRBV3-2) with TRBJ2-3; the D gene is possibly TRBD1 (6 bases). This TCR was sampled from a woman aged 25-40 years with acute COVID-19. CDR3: CASSHGLSGTSGADTQYF. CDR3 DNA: TGTGCCAGCAGCCACGGCTTATCGGGCACATCAGGGGCAGATACGCAGTATTTT.